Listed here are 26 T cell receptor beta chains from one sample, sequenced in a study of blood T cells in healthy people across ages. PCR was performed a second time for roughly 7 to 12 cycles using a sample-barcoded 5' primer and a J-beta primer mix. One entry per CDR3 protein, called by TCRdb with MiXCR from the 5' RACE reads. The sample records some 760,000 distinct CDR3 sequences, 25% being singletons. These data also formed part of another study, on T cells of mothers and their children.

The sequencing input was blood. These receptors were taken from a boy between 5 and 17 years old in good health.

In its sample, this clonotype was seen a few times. This CDR3 reads CASSLGVAAVEQFF. CDR3 nucleotides: TGTGCCAGCAGCTTAGGGGTAGCGGCCGTAGAGCAGTTCTTC. The rearrangement uses TRBV7-2 and TRBJ2-1; a possible D gene is TRBD2 (6 bases). Trimming removed 1 base at V and 10 bases at J, with 14 bases between. Germline V gives CDR1 SGHTA, CDR2 FQGNSA. The CDR3 consists of 14 residues.

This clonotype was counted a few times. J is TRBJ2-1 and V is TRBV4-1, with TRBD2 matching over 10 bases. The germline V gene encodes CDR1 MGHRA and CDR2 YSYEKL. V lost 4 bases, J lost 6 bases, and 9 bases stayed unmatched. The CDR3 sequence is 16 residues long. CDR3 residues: CASSRASGSVFNEQFF. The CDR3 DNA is TGCGCCAGCAGCCGGGCTAGCGGGAGTGTTTTCAATGAGCAGTTCTTC.

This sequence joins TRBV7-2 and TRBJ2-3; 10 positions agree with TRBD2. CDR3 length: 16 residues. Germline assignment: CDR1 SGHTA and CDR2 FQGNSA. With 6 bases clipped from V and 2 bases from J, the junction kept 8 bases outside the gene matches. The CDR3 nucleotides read TGTGCCAGCAGGCCTCGGACTAGCGGTACCACAGATACGCAGTATTTT. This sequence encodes CASRPRTSGTTDTQYF.

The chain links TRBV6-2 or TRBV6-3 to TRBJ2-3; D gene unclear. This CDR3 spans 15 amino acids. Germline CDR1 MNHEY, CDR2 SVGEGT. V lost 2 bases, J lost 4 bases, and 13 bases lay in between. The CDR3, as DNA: TGTGCCAGCAGTTACCACCCAGTGTGGGCAGATACGCAGTATTTT. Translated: CASSYHPVWADTQYF.

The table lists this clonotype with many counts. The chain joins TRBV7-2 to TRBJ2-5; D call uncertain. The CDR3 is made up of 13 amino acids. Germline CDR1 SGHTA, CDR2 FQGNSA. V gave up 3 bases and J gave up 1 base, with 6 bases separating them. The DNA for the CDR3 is TGTGCCAGCAGCTTCGGGTTCCAAGAGACCCAGTACTTC. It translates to CASSFGFQETQYF.

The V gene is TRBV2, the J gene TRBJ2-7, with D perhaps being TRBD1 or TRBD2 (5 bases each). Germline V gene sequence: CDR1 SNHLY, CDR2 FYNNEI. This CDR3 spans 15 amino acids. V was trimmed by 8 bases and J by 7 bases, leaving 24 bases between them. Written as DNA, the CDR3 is TGTGCCAGCCTCCCTTCGAGGGGCCGAAAAGGGGAGCAGTACTTC. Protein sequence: CASLPSRGRKGEQYF. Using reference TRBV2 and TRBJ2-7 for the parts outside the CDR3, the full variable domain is EPEVTQTPSHQVTQMGQEVILRCVPISNHLYFYWYRQILGQKVEFLVSFYNNEISEKSEIFDDQFSVERPDGSNFTLKIRSTKLEDSAMYFCASLPSRGRKGEQYFGPGTRLTVT.

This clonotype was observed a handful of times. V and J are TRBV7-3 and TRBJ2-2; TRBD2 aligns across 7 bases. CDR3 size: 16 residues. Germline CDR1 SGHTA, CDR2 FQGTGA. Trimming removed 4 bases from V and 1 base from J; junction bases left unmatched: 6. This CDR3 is CASSSLERGNTGELFF. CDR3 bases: TGTGCCAGCAGCTCCCTGGAGCGGGGGAACACCGGGGAGCTGTTTTTT.

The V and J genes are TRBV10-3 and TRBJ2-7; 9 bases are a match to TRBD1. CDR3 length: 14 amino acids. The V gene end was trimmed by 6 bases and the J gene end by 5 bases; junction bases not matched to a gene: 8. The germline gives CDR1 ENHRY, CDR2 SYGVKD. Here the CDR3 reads CAISADRGGNEQYF. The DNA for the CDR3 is TGTGCCATCAGCGCGGACAGGGGAGGAAACGAGCAGTACTTC.

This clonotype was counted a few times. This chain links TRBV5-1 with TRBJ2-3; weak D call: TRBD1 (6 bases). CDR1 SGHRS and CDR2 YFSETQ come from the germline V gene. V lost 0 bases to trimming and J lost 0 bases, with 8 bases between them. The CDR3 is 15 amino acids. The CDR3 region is CASSLDRESTDTQYF. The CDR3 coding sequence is TGCGCCAGCAGCTTGGACAGGGAGAGCACAGATACGCAGTATTTT. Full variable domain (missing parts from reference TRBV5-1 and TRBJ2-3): KAGVTQTPRYLIKTRGQQVTLSCSPISGHRSVSWYQQTPGQGLQFLFEYFSETQRNKGNFPGRFSGRQFSNSRSEMNVSTLELGDSALYLCASSLDRESTDTQYFGPGTRLTVL.

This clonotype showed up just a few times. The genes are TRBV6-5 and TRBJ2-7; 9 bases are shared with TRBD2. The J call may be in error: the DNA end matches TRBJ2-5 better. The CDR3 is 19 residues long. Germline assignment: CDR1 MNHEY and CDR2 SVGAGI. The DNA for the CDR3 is TGTGCCAGCAGTTACTCTAGCGGGGGTCCCAGCCAGCGCCAAGAGACCCAGTACTTC. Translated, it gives CASSYSSGGPSQRQETQYF.

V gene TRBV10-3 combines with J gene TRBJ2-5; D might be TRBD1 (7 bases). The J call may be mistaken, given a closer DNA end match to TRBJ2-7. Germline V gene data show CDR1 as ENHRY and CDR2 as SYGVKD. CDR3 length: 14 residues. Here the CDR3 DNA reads TGTGCCATCAGTGAGCCGCAGGGGGGCTACGAGCAGTACTTC. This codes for CAISEPQGGYEQYF.

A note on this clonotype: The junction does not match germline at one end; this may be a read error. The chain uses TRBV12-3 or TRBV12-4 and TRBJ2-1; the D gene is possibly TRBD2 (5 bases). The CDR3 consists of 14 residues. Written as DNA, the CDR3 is TGTGCCAGCAATCCCCGCGGGTTCTACAATCAGCAGTTCTTC. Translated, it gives CASNPRGFYNQQFF.

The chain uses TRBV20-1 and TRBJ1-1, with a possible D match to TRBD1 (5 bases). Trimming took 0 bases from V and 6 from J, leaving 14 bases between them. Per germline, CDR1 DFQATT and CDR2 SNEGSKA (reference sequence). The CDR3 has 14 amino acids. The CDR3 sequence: CSARDIQGPSEAFF. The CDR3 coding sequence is TGCAGTGCTAGAGATATCCAGGGCCCGTCTGAAGCTTTCTTT.

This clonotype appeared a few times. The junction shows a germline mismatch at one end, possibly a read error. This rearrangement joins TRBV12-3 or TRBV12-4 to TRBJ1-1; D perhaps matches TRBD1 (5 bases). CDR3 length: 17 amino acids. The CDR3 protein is CASTTGARPQLNTEAFF. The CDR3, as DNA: TGTGCCAGCACTACAGGTGCTCGGCCCCAGCTGAACACTGAGGCTTTCTTT.

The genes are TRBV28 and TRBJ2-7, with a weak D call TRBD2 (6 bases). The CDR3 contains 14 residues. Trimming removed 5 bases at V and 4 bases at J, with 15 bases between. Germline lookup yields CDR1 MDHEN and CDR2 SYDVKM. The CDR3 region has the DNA TGTGCCAGCAGTCCCCGACTAGTCGCTTACGAGCAGTACTTC. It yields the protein CASSPRLVAYEQYF. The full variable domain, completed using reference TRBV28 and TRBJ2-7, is DVKVTQSSRYLVKRTGEKVFLECVQDMDHENMFWYRQDPGLGLRLIYFSYDVKMKEKGDIPEGYSVSREKKERFSLILESASTNQTSMYLCASSPRLVAYEQYFGPGTRLTVT.

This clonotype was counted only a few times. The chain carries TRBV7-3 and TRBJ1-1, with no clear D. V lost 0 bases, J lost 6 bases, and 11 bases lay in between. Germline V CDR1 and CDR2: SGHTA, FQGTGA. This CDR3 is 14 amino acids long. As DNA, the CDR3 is TGTGCCAGCAGCTTAACGGACTCATACGCTGAAGCTTTCTTT. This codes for CASSLTDSYAEAFF.

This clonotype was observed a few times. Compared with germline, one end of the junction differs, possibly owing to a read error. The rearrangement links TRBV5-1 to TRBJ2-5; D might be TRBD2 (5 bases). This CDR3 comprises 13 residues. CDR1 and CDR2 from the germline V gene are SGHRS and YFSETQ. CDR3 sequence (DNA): TGCACCAGCAGCGGACGGTGGCGGGAGACCCAGTACTTC. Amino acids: CTSSGRWRETQYF.

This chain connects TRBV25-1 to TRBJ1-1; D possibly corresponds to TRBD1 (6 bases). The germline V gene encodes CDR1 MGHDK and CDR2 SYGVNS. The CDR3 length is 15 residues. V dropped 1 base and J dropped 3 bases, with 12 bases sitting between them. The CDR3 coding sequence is TGTGCCAGCAGTGAATGGGGACATTCGGACACTGAAGCTTTCTTT. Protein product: CASSEWGHSDTEAFF.

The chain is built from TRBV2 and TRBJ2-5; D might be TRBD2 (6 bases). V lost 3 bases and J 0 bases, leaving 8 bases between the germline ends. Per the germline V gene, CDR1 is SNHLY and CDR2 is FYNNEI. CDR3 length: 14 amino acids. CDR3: CASSDRGYQETQYF. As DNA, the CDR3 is TGTGCCAGCAGTGACCGGGGGTACCAAGAGACCCAGTACTTC.

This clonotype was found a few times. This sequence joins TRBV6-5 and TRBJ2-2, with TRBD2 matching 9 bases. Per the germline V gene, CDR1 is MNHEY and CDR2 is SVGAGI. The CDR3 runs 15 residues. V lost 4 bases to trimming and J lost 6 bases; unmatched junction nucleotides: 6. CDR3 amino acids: CASSWERGEAGELFF. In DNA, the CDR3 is TGTGCCAGCAGTTGGGAGCGGGGGGAGGCCGGGGAGCTGTTTTTT.

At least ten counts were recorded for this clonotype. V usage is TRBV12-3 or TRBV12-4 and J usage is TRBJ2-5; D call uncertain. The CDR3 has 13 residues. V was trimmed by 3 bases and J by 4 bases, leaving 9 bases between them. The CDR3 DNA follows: TGTGCCAGCAGTTTCCGGGCCGGAGAGACCCAGTACTTC. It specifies CASSFRAGETQYF.

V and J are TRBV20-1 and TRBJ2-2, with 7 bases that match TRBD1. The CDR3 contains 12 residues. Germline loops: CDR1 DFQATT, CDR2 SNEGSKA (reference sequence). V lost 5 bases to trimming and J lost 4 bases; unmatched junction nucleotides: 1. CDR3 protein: CSAPGGTGELFF. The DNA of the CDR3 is TGCAGTGCTCCAGGGGGCACCGGGGAGCTGTTTTTT.

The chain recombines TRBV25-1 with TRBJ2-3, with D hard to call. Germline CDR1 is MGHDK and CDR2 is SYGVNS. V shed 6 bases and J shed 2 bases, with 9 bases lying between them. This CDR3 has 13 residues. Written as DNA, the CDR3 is TGTGCCAGCAGCGCCACACACACAGATACGCAGTATTTT. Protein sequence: CASSATHTDTQYF.

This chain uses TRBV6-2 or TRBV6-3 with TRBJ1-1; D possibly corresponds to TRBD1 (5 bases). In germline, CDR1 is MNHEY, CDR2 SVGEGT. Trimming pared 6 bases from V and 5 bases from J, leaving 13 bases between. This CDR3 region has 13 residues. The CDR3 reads CASRPGSGTEAFF. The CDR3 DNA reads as TGTGCCAGCAGACCAGGGTCGGGAACTGAAGCTTTCTTT.

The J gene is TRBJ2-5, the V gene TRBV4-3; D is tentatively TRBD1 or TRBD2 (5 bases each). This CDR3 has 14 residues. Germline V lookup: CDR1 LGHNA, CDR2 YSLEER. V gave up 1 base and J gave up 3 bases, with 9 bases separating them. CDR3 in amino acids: CASSQAWGKETQYF. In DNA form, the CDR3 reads TGCGCCAGCAGCCAAGCTTGGGGGAAAGAGACCCAGTACTTC.

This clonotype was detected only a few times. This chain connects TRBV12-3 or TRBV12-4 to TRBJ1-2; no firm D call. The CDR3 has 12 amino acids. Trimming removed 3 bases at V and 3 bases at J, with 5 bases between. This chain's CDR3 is CASSFDDYGYTF. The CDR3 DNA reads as TGTGCCAGCAGTTTCGACGACTATGGCTACACCTTC.